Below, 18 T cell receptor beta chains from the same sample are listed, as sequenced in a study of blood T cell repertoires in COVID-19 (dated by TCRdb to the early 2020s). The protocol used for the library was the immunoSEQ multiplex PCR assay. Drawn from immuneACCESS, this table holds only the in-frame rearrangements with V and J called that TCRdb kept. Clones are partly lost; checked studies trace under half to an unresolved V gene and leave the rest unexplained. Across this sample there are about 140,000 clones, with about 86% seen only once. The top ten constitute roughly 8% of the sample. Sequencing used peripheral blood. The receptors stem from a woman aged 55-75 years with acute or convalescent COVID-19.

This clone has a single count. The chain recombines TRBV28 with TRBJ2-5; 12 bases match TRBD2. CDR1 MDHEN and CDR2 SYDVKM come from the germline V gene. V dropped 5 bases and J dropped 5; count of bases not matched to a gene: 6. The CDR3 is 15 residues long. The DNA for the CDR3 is TGTGCCAGCAGTCCCGGACTAGCGGGGAGGGAGACCCAGTACTTC. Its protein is CASSPGLAGRETQYF.

CDR3 bases: TGCGCCAGCAGCGCTGGGATATCAGGACAGGGTGGGTCACCCCTCCACTTT. Translated, it gives CASSAGISGQGGSPLHF. This chain links TRBV5-1 with TRBJ1-6, with 8 bases fitting TRBD1. Germline V gives CDR1 SGHRS, CDR2 YFSETQ. The J segment lost 10 bases and the V segment lost 4 bases, leaving 16 bases of the junction unmatched. The CDR3 totals 17 residues.

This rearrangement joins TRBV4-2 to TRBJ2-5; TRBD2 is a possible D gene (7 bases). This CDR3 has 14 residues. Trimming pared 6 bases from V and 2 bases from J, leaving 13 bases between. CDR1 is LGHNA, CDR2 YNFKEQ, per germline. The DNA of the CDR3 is TGTGCCAGCAGTCTGGGGGGGCTGCAAGAGACCCAGTACTTC. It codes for CASSLGGLQETQYF.

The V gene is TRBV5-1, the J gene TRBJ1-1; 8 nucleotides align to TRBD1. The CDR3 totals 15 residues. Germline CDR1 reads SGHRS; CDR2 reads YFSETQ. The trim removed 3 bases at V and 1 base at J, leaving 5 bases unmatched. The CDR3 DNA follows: TGCGCCAGCAGCTCAGGACAGGGTTGGAACACTGAAGCTTTCTTT. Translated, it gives CASSSGQGWNTEAFF. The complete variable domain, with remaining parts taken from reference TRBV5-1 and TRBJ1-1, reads KAGVTQTPRYLIKTRGQQVTLSCSPISGHRSVSWYQQTPGQGLQFLFEYFSETQRNKGNFPGRFSGRQFSNSRSEMNVSTLELGDSALYLCASSSGQGWNTEAFFGQGTRLTVV.

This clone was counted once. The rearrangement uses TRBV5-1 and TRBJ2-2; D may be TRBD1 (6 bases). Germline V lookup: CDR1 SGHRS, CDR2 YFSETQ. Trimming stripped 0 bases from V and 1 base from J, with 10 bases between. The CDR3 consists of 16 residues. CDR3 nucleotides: TGCGCCAGCAGCTTGGTTACAGGGTGGAACACCGGGGAGCTGTTTTTT. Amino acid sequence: CASSLVTGWNTGELFF.

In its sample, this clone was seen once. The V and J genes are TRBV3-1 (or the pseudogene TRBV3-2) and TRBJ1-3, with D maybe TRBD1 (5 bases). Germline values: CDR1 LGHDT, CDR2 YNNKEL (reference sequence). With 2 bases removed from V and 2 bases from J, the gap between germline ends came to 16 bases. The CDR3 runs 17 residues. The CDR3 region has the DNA TGTGCCAGCAGCCAAACAGGACGGCCGTGGACTGGAAACACCATATATTTT. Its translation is CASSQTGRPWTGNTIYF.

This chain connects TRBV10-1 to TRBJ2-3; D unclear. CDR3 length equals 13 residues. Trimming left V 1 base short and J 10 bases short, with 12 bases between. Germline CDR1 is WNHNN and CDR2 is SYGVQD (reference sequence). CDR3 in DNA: TGCGCCAGCAGTGAGTATCGACTCGGTTCGCAGTATTTT. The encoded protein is CASSEYRLGSQYF.

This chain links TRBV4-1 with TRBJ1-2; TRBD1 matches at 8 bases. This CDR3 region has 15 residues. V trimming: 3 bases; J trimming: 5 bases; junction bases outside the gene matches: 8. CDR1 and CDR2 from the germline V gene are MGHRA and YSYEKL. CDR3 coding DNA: TGCGCCAGCAGCCAGTCTCCAGGGGGCTTGTATGGCTACACCTTC. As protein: CASSQSPGGLYGYTF.

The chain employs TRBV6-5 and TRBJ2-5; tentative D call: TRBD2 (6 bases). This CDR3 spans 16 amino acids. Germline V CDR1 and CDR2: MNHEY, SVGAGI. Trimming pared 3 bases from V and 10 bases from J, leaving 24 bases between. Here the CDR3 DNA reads TGTGCCAGCAGTTATTTGGGGGAGGTGACGGGTGAAATCCAGTACTTC. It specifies CASSYLGEVTGEIQYF.

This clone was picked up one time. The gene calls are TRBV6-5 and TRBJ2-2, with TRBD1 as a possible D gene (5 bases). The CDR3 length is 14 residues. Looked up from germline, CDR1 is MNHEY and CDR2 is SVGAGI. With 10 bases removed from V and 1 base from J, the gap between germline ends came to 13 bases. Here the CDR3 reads CAIGRGQNTGELFF. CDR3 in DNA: TGTGCCATCGGAAGGGGCCAGAACACCGGGGAGCTGTTTTTT.

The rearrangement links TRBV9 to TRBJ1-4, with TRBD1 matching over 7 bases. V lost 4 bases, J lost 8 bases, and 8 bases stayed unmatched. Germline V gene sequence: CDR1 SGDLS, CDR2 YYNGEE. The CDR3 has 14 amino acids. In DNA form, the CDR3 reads TGTGCCAGCAGCAATCCGGGACAGAGCGAAAAACTGTTTTTT. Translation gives CASSNPGQSEKLFF.

CDR3 loop: CASSLTGVIHEQYF. Here the CDR3 DNA reads TGTGCCAGCAGCTTGACCGGGGTAATCCACGAGCAGTACTTC. The V call is TRBV5-4, the J call TRBJ2-7, with D possibly being TRBD2 (5 bases). The CDR3 consists of 14 residues. CDR1 is SGHNT and CDR2 is YYREEE in the germline V gene (reference sequence). V dropped 1 base and J dropped 5 bases, with 13 bases sitting between them.

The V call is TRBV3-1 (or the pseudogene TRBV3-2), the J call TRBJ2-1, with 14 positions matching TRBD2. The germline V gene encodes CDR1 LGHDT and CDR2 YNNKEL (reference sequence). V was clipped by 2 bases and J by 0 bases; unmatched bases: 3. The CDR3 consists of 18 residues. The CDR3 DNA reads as TGTGCCAGCAGCCAAAGACTAGCGGGGGGGAGCTCCTACAATGAGCAGTTCTTC. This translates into CASSQRLAGGSSYNEQFF.

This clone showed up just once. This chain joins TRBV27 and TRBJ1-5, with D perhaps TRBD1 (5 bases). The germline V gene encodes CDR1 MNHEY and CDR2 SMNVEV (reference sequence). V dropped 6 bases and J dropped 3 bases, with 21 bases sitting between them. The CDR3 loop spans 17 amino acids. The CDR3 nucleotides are TGTGCCAGCAGCTCCCTGACAGTACTATTTTTCAATCAGCCCCAGCATTTT. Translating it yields CASSSLTVLFFNQPQHF.

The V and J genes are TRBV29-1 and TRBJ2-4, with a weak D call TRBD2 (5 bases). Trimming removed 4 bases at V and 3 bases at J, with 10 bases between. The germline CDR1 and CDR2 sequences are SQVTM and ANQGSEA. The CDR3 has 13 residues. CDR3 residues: CSVGKDYKNIQYF. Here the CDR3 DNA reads TGCAGCGTTGGGAAAGACTACAAAAACATTCAGTACTTC.

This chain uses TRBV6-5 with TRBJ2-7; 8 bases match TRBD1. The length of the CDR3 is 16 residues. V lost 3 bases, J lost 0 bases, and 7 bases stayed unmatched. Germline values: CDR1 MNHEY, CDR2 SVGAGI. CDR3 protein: CASSYRGTGDSYEQYF. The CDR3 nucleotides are TGTGCCAGCAGTTATAGGGGGACAGGAGACTCCTACGAGCAGTACTTC.

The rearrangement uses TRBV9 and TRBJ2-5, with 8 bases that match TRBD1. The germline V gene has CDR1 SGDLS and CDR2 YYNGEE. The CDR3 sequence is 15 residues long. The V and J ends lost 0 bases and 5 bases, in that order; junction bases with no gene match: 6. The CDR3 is CASSVGSRGLETQYF. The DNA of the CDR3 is TGTGCCAGCAGCGTAGGTAGCAGGGGGCTGGAGACCCAGTACTTC.

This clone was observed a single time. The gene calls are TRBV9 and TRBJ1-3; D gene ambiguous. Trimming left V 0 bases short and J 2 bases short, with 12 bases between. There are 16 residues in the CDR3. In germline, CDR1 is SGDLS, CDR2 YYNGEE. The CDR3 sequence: CASSVGALVTGNTIYF. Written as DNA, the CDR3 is TGTGCCAGCAGCGTAGGCGCCTTGGTTACTGGAAACACCATATATTTT.